These 27 T cell receptor beta chains came from one sample sequenced in a study of blood T cell repertoires in COVID-19. Clones were sequenced by immunoSEQ multiplex PCR, and TCRdb holds only the in-frame ones, with some missing. The repertoire holds 190,000 or so clones, with around 88% as singletons. Sequencing was done on a sample of PBMCs or T cells enriched from blood (not recorded which). The receptors shown here come from a woman aged 25-40 years who had recovered from COVID-19.

The chain combines TRBV15 with TRBJ1-2, with 8 nucleotides matching TRBD1. The junction had 10 bases not matched to a gene; V was cut back by 3 bases and J by 7 bases. Germline values: CDR1 LNHNV, CDR2 YYDKDF (reference sequence). The CDR3 loop spans 15 amino acids. The CDR3 is CATSREEDRAGGYTF. The CDR3 DNA reads as TGTGCCACCAGCAGGGAGGAGGACAGGGCGGGTGGCTACACCTTC.

The V and J genes are TRBV2 and TRBJ2-3; 9 bases are shared with TRBD2. The CDR3 is made up of 16 amino acids. The germline CDR1 and CDR2 sequences are SNHLY and FYNNEI. V gave up 2 bases and J gave up 4 bases; unmatched junction bases: 7. The CDR3: CASSELQRGVADTQYF. CDR3 DNA sequence: TGTGCCAGCAGTGAACTACAGCGGGGGGTAGCAGATACGCAGTATTTT.

The chain recombines TRBV18 with TRBJ1-1, with D hard to call. Trimming cost V 2 bases and J 1 base, with 5 bases left between them. The CDR3 extends over 13 amino acids. Germline lookup yields CDR1 KGHSH and CDR2 LQKENI. Written as DNA, the CDR3 is TGTGCCAGCTCACCAGAGGAGAACACTGAAGCTTTCTTT. This translates into CASSPEENTEAFF.

The chain recombines TRBV27 with TRBJ2-1; 12 positions match TRBD2. V shed 6 bases and J 7 bases; nucleotides not matched to a gene: 10. CDR1 is MNHEY and CDR2 is SMNVEV in the germline V gene (reference sequence). This CDR3 has 16 amino acids. The CDR3 region is CASRRSGLAGWNEQFF. In DNA, the CDR3 is TGTGCCAGCAGACGGTCAGGACTAGCGGGATGGAATGAGCAGTTCTTC.

The rearrangement joins TRBV28 to TRBJ2-1, with TRBD1 identical over 7 bases. Germline values: CDR1 MDHEN, CDR2 SYDVKM. After removal of 6 bases from V and 3 bases from J, the junction contained 5 bases not matched to a gene. The CDR3 length is 14 residues. Here the CDR3 DNA reads TGTGCCAGCAGCGAGACAGGGAACTACAATGAGCAGTTCTTC. This gives the protein CASSETGNYNEQFF. The full variable domain, its missing parts supplied by reference TRBV28 and TRBJ2-1, is DVKVTQSSRYLVKRTGEKVFLECVQDMDHENMFWYRQDPGLGLRLIYFSYDVKMKEKGDIPEGYSVSREKKERFSLILESASTNQTSMYLCASSETGNYNEQFFGPGTRLTVL.

This chain links TRBV13 with TRBJ2-3, with D possibly matching TRBD2 (7 bases). The germline gives CDR1 PRHDT, CDR2 FYEKMQ (reference sequence). Deletions cut 3 bases from V and 7 bases from J, with 17 bases between. This CDR3 is built from 15 residues. This chain's CDR3 is CASSFTSEGGNTQYF. The CDR3 region has the DNA TGTGCCAGCAGCTTCACTAGCGAGGGGGGAAATACGCAGTATTTT.

This sequence joins TRBV4-1 and TRBJ2-7; TRBD1 aligns across 9 bases. V was clipped by 3 bases and J by 0 bases; unmatched bases: 12. This CDR3 comprises 18 residues. Per germline, CDR1 MGHRA and CDR2 YSYEKL. The CDR3 sequence is CASSQAVIQGASSYEQYF. The CDR3 nucleotides are TGCGCCAGCAGCCAGGCCGTCATACAGGGGGCGAGCTCCTACGAGCAGTACTTC.

The V call is TRBV30, the J call TRBJ2-1; unclear D gene. CDR1 is GTSNPN and CDR2 is SVGIG in the germline V gene (reference sequence). V lost 5 bases and J lost 0, with 5 bases in between. The CDR3 is 12 amino acids. CDR3 amino acids: CAWFLSYNEQFF. The CDR3 DNA sequence: TGTGCCTGGTTTCTCTCCTACAATGAGCAGTTCTTC.

The genes are TRBV6-1 and TRBJ2-7; tentative D call: TRBD1 (7 bases). V was shortened by 0 bases and J by 2 bases, with 11 bases between the two germline ends. From germline, CDR1 is MNHNS and CDR2 SASEGT. This CDR3 has 15 amino acids. The CDR3 DNA reads as TGTGCCAGCAGTGAAGCGGAGGGGGCCCCCTACGAGCAGTACTTC. The encoded protein is CASSEAEGAPYEQYF.

The genes are TRBV28 and TRBJ2-3; D is ambiguous. This CDR3 is built from 14 residues. Deletions cut 4 bases from V and 0 bases from J, with 8 bases between. Germline V gives CDR1 MDHEN, CDR2 SYDVKM. The CDR3 region is CASSYGGSTDTQYF. The CDR3 DNA reads as TGTGCCAGCAGTTATGGCGGAAGCACAGATACGCAGTATTTT.

This chain uses TRBV30 with TRBJ1-1, with D perhaps TRBD1 (5 bases). V lost 0 bases and J 2 bases, leaving 16 bases between the germline ends. This CDR3 contains 16 residues. Germline CDR1 reads GTSNPN; CDR2 reads SVGIG (reference sequence). Here the CDR3 DNA reads TGTGCCTGGAGTGTACCCCTTCGGGGGTTAAACACTGAAGCTTTCTTT. It yields the protein CAWSVPLRGLNTEAFF.

The chain employs TRBV13 and TRBJ2-3; 12 positions match TRBD2. V lost 5 bases, J lost 0 bases, and 12 bases stayed unmatched. Germline loops: CDR1 PRHDT, CDR2 FYEKMQ (reference sequence). The CDR3 is 19 residues long. Here the CDR3 reads CASSTRTSGNPSSTDTQYF. CDR3 DNA sequence: TGTGCCAGCAGCACTCGGACTAGCGGGAATCCCTCTAGCACAGATACGCAGTATTTT. Combining the CDR3 with reference TRBV13 and TRBJ2-3 gives the whole variable domain AAGVIQSPRHLIKEKRETATLKCYPIPRHDTVYWYQQGPGQDPQFLISFYEKMQSDKGSIPDRFSAQQFSDYHSELNMSSLELGDSALYFCASSTRTSGNPSSTDTQYFGPGTRLTVL.

There are many counts of this clone. The V and J genes are TRBV10-2 and TRBJ2-1; 9 positions agree with TRBD2. V gave up 6 bases and J gave up 9 bases; unmatched junction bases: 9. The germline V gene has CDR1 WSHSY and CDR2 SAAADI. The CDR3 consists of 14 residues. The CDR3 sequence is CASRLAGEVVEQFF. In DNA, the CDR3 is TGCGCCAGCAGGTTAGCGGGAGAAGTGGTTGAGCAGTTCTTC.

This chain joins TRBV5-1 and TRBJ1-1; D is undetermined. Trimming cost V 0 bases and J 3 bases, with 6 bases left between them. The V gene's germline CDR1 is SGHRS and CDR2 YFSETQ. CDR3 length: 13 amino acids. The chain's CDR3 is CASSLDGDTEAFF. The CDR3, as DNA: TGCGCCAGCAGCTTGGATGGAGACACTGAAGCTTTCTTT.

The rearrangement uses TRBV7-6 and TRBJ1-3, with a possible D match to TRBD1 (6 bases). CDR1 SGHVS and CDR2 FNYEAQ come from the germline V gene. This CDR3 has 14 amino acids. Trimming shortened V by 3 bases and J by 4 bases, and 10 bases separated the two germline ends. CDR3 sequence: CASSFRGTGNTIYF. The DNA for the CDR3 is TGTGCCAGCAGCTTCAGGGGAACGGGAAACACCATATATTTT.

The count of this clone is one. This chain connects TRBV24-1 to TRBJ2-1; 7 bases agree with TRBD2. Germline-derived CDR1 and CDR2 are KGHDR and SFDVKD. The CDR3 is 18 amino acids. The J segment lost 1 base and the V segment lost 3 bases, leaving 11 bases of the junction unmatched. DNA for the CDR3: TGTGCCACCAGTGATCCCTCATTCAGCGGGACTTCCTACAATGAGCAGTTCTTC. Translation gives CATSDPSFSGTSYNEQFF.

V usage is TRBV10-3 and J usage is TRBJ2-1; 10 bases fit TRBD2. Germline CDR1 reads ENHRY; CDR2 reads SYGVKD. The V segment lost 5 bases and the J segment 9 bases; nucleotides outside the gene matches: 7. The CDR3 totals 14 residues. The CDR3 reads CAISSSGSRGEQFF. The CDR3 DNA reads TGTGCCATCAGTTCTAGCGGGAGTAGAGGTGAGCAGTTCTTC.

This rearrangement joins TRBV30 to TRBJ1-2; D uncertain. The CDR3 spans 13 residues. Deletions cut 0 bases from V and 4 bases from J, with 9 bases between. CDR1 is GTSNPN, CDR2 SVGIG, per germline (reference sequence). The DNA for the CDR3 is TGTGCCTGGAGTGTCGATAGTGGCTATGGCTACACCTTC. It encodes CAWSVDSGYGYTF.

The chain employs TRBV7-9 and TRBJ2-1; D might be TRBD2 (6 bases). Germline loops: CDR1 SEHNR, CDR2 FQNEAQ (reference sequence). Trimming pared 3 bases from V and 14 bases from J, leaving 20 bases between. The CDR3 is 14 amino acids. This chain's CDR3 is CASSLGNKRLEEFF. The DNA for the CDR3 is TGTGCCAGCAGCTTGGGCAACAAAAGACTAGAGGAGTTCTTC.

V is TRBV11-2 and J is TRBJ2-5; TRBD1 aligns across 10 bases. The junction had 7 bases not matched to a gene; V was cut back by 6 bases and J by 6 bases. This CDR3 comprises 14 residues. Per germline, CDR1 SGHAT and CDR2 FQNNGV. CDR3 protein: CASSLTGGAKTQYF. The CDR3 region has the DNA TGTGCCAGCAGTTTGACAGGGGGCGCGAAGACCCAGTACTTC.

The CDR3: CASSDRDGSGYTF. The CDR3 nucleotides are TGTGCCAGCAGCGACAGGGACGGGAGTGGCTACACCTTC. V usage is TRBV5-5 and J usage is TRBJ1-2; 7 bases match TRBD1. The CDR3 is 13 residues long. Germline trimming cut 4 bases from V and 7 bases from J; bases unmatched to any gene: 7. The V gene's germline CDR1 is SGHKS and CDR2 YYEKEE (reference sequence). The full variable domain, with the rest looked up from reference TRBV5-5 and TRBJ1-2, is DAGVTQSPTHLIKTRGQQVTLRCSPISGHKSVSWYQQVLGQGPQFIFQYYEKEERGRGNFPDRFSARQFPNYSSELNVNALLLGDSALYLCASSDRDGSGYTFGSGTRLTVV.

The rearrangement uses TRBV29-1 and TRBJ2-7; the match to TRBD2 covers 9 bases. The junction had 10 bases not matched to a gene; V was cut back by 6 bases and J by 7 bases. This CDR3 contains 13 residues. The germline gives CDR1 SQVTM, CDR2 ANQGSEA. CDR3: CSVSGAGGREQYF. The CDR3 DNA reads TGCAGCGTGAGTGGGGCGGGAGGGAGAGAGCAGTACTTC.

The gene calls are TRBV4-2 and TRBJ2-7; TRBD2 agrees at 7 bases. The CDR3 runs 14 residues. CDR1 is LGHNA and CDR2 is YNFKEQ in the germline V gene. With V trimmed by 0 bases and J by 4 bases, 3 bases remained unmatched. The CDR3: CASSQDAGVYEQYF. The CDR3 DNA reads as TGTGCCAGCAGCCAAGATGCGGGAGTATACGAGCAGTACTTC.

The V call is TRBV28, the J call TRBJ2-3, with 8 bases that match TRBD1. CDR1 and CDR2 (germline): MDHEN, SYDVKM. V shed 7 bases and J 4 bases; nucleotides not matched to a gene: 7. CDR3 length: 14 residues. The CDR3 sequence is CASNTGGTSDTQYF. The CDR3 region has the DNA TGTGCCAGCAATACAGGGGGGACTTCAGATACGCAGTATTTT.

The CDR3 region has the DNA TGTGCCAGCAGTTTATCTAGCAACTATGGCTACACCTTC. Translated, it gives CASSLSSNYGYTF. The rearrangement links TRBV27 to TRBJ1-2, with no clear D. The CDR3 extends over 13 amino acids. V was trimmed by 0 bases and J by 2 bases, leaving 4 bases between them. CDR1 and CDR2 (germline): MNHEY, SMNVEV (reference sequence).

The chain uses TRBV14 and TRBJ1-6; 8 bases are a match to TRBD1. CDR1 and CDR2 (germline): SGHDN, FVKESK. There are 14 residues in the CDR3. V dropped 6 bases and J dropped 9; count of bases not matched to a gene: 7. The CDR3 nucleotides read TGTGCCAGCAGTAAAGACAGGGGATTTTCACCCCTCCACTTT. The encoded protein is CASSKDRGFSPLHF.

V is TRBV7-8 and J is TRBJ1-2, with TRBD1 matching over 7 bases. CDR1 is SGHVS and CDR2 is FQNEAQ in the germline V gene. This CDR3 is built from 13 residues. Trimming removed 4 bases from V and 4 bases from J; junction bases left unmatched: 3. The CDR3 reads CASSSGTAYGYTF. The CDR3, as DNA: TGTGCCAGCAGCTCCGGGACAGCCTATGGCTACACCTTC.